These T cell receptor beta chains were read from a single sample in a study of regulatory T cells in long-lasting Graves disease. TCRdb reanalysed the multiplex PCR reads using MiXCR and keeps one entry per CDR3 protein. The sample lists hundreds of thousands of distinct CDR3 sequences, over 15% occurring once. This sample was shared with a second study, whose subject was T cells in Graves' hyperthyroidism and ophthalmopathy.

The specimen was peripheral blood mononuclear cells (PBMCs), collected at new diagnosis, from a patient treated with antithyroid drugs. Every receptor here comes from a man aged 40-55 years with Graves disease. Each CDR3 is given with its conserved first and last residue. Fields, in order: V gene, clone size, D gene, J gene, CDR3 protein, CDR3 DNA. The D gene is left open where the match is weak. Expanded clones are given a class, and other clones once, few, many or no size at all.

V: TRBV28
size: many
D: TRBD1
J: TRBJ2-7
CDR3: CASSDPGQGGSYEQYF
DNA: TGTGCCAGCAGTGACCCTGGACAGGGTGGCTCCTACGAGCAGTACTTC

V: TRBV5-1
size: few
D: TRBD1
J: TRBJ1-2
CDR3: CASSGGQGDSGYTF
DNA: TGCGCCAGCAGCGGGGGACAGGGGGATTCTGGCTACACCTTC

V: TRBV12-3/TRBV12-4
size: NA
D: NA
J: TRBJ2-6
CDR3: CASSPGVGANVLTF
DNA: TGTGCCAGCAGCCCTGGGGTTGGGGCCAACGTCCTGACTTTC

V: TRBV2
size: many
D: TRBD2
J: TRBJ2-1
CDR3: CASSSTSGGYNEQFF
DNA: TGTGCCAGCAGTTCAACTAGCGGGGGTTACAATGAGCAGTTCTTC

V: TRBV4-3
size: few
D: NA
J: TRBJ2-5
CDR3: CASSQEWFGRETQYF
DNA: TGCGCCAGCAGCCAAGAATGGTTCGGCAGGGAGACCCAGTACTTC

V: TRBV12-3/TRBV12-4
size: many
D: TRBD1
J: TRBJ1-5
CDR3: CASTRTGVGNQPQHF
DNA: TGTGCCAGCACGCGGACAGGGGTTGGCAATCAGCCCCAGCATTTT

V: TRBV11-2
size: NA
D: TRBD1
J: TRBJ2-3
CDR3: CASSSSRGPGTQYF
DNA: TGTGCCAGCAGCTCCTCGAGGGGGCCGGGTACGCAGTATTTT

V: TRBV12-3/TRBV12-4
size: many
D: NA
J: TRBJ1-1
CDR3: CASSRLIAEAFF
DNA: TGTGCCAGCTCCCGATTAATCGCTGAAGCTTTCTTT

V: TRBV28
size: few
D: NA
J: TRBJ1-1
CDR3: CASSQTGLNTEAFF
DNA: TGTGCCAGCAGTCAGACAGGCTTGAACACTGAAGCTTTCTTT

V: TRBV30
size: few
D: NA
J: TRBJ2-5
CDR3: CAWSVGLWETQYF
DNA: TGTGCCTGGAGTGTCGGCCTCTGGGAGACCCAGTACTTC

V: TRBV28
size: many
D: TRBD2
J: TRBJ2-1
CDR3: CASSLPLAGGYNEQFF
DNA: TGTGCCAGCAGCCTACCACTAGCGGGGGGATACAATGAGCAGTTCTTC

V: TRBV9
size: many
D: NA
J: TRBJ2-2
CDR3: CASSVLTGELFF
DNA: TGTGCCAGCAGCGTCCTCACCGGGGAGCTGTTTTTT

V: TRBV11-2
size: many
D: NA
J: TRBJ2-2
CDR3: CASSPGGVRTPLGELFF
DNA: TGTGCCAGCAGCCCCGGGGGCGTGCGGACACCTTTGGGGGAGCTGTTTTTT

V: TRBV15
size: once
D: NA
J: TRBJ2-5
CDR3: CATSRPSGAQYF
DNA: TGTGCCACCAGCAGGCCGTCAGGGGCCCAGTACTTC

V: TRBV7-3
size: many
D: NA
J: TRBJ1-1
CDR3: CASSLFRDTEAFF
DNA: TGTGCCAGCAGCTTATTCAGGGACACTGAAGCTTTCTTT

V: TRBV29-1
size: few
D: NA
J: TRBJ1-5
CDR3: CSVRVGGSNQPQHF
DNA: TGCAGCGTCCGGGTTGGGGGCTCAAATCAGCCCCAGCATTTT

V: TRBV28
size: few
D: NA
J: TRBJ1-2
CDR3: CASSGHQYTTYGYTF
DNA: TGTGCCAGCAGTGGGCACCAATACACGACGTATGGCTACACCTTC

V: TRBV19
size: once
D: TRBD1
J: TRBJ1-4
CDR3: CASSTTATGTEKLFF
DNA: TGTGCCAGTAGTACCACCGCGACAGGGACTGAAAAACTGTTTTTT

V: TRBV6-2/TRBV6-3
size: NA
D: NA
J: TRBJ2-7
CDR3: CASRLDLLTYEQYF
DNA: TGTGCCAGCAGATTGGACCTCCTCACCTACGAGCAGTACTTC

V: TRBV5-1
size: few
D: TRBD1
J: TRBJ2-5
CDR3: CASSQTGWTQTQYF
DNA: TGCGCCAGCAGCCAGACAGGGTGGACTCAGACCCAGTACTTC

V: TRBV10-2
size: NA
D: TRBD2
J: TRBJ2-5
CDR3: CASSEAGLAGGPGKTQYF
DNA: TGCGCCAGCAGTGAGGCGGGACTAGCGGGGGGGCCGGGAAAGACCCAGTACTTC

V: TRBV5-6
size: NA
D: NA
J: TRBJ2-3
CDR3: CASSLGRRADTQYF
DNA: TGTGCCAGCAGCTTGGGTCGCAGGGCAGATACGCAGTATTTT

V: TRBV13
size: NA
D: TRBD1
J: TRBJ2-7
CDR3: CASSLESGQISYEQYF
DNA: TGTGCCAGCAGCTTAGAGTCGGGACAGATCTCCTACGAGCAGTACTTC

V: TRBV11-2
size: few
D: NA
J: TRBJ1-2
CDR3: CASSQELTAGYTF
DNA: TGTGCCAGCAGCCAAGAATTAACAGCTGGCTACACCTTC

V: TRBV6-5
size: many
D: TRBD1
J: TRBJ2-1
CDR3: CASSYQTGVGEQFF
DNA: TGTGCCAGCAGTTATCAAACAGGGGTAGGTGAGCAGTTCTTC

V: TRBV9
size: many
D: NA
J: TRBJ1-1
CDR3: CASSVGPGKGQNTEAFF
DNA: TGTGCCAGCAGCGTAGGACCAGGCAAGGGCCAGAACACTGAAGCTTTCTTT

V: TRBV20-1
size: NA
D: NA
J: TRBJ2-1
CDR3: CSANHEQFF
DNA: TGCAGTGCTAACCATGAGCAGTTCTTC

V: TRBV15
size: NA
D: NA
J: TRBJ1-4
CDR3: CATSRAPQGEGEKLFF
DNA: TGTGCCACCAGCAGGGCCCCGCAGGGCGAAGGAGAAAAACTGTTTTTT

V: TRBV28
size: many
D: TRBD2
J: TRBJ2-1
CDR3: CASSLRPAGGNNEQFF
DNA: TGTGCCAGCAGTTTACGTCCAGCGGGGGGAAACAATGAGCAGTTCTTC

V: TRBV5-5
size: NA
D: NA
J: TRBJ2-4
CDR3: CASSSPVGGMAKNIQYF
DNA: TGTGCCAGCAGCTCGCCCGTGGGGGGCATGGCCAAAAACATTCAGTACTTC

V: TRBV19
size: NA
D: TRBD1
J: TRBJ2-4
CDR3: CASSPGQGRDGSKNIQYF
DNA: TGTGCCAGTAGTCCAGGACAGGGGCGGGATGGTTCCAAAAACATTCAGTACTTC

V: TRBV7-9
size: few
D: NA
J: TRBJ1-1
CDR3: CASSQGRLDTEAFF
DNA: TGTGCCAGCAGCCAGGGGCGGTTAGACACTGAAGCTTTCTTT

V: TRBV2
size: many
D: TRBD2
J: TRBJ2-3
CDR3: CAKQLAGPTDTQYF
DNA: TGTGCCAAGCAACTAGCGGGACCTACAGATACGCAGTATTTT

V: TRBV19
size: few
D: NA
J: TRBJ1-1
CDR3: CASRGHMNTEAFF
DNA: TGTGCCAGTAGGGGACATATGAACACTGAAGCTTTCTTT

V: TRBV4-3
size: few
D: TRBD1
J: TRBJ2-2
CDR3: CASSQGQGANTGELFF
DNA: TGTGCCAGCAGCCAAGGACAGGGGGCGAACACCGGGGAGCTGTTTTTT

V: TRBV12-5
size: many
D: NA
J: TRBJ1-1
CDR3: CASGFGTVNTEAFF
DNA: TGTGCTAGTGGTTTTGGGACGGTGAACACTGAAGCTTTCTTT

V: TRBV2
size: many
D: NA
J: TRBJ1-5
CDR3: CASSEANSNQPQHF
DNA: TGTGCCAGCAGTGAAGCTAACAGCAATCAGCCCCAGCATTTT

V: TRBV6-1
size: many
D: TRBD1
J: TRBJ2-3
CDR3: CASAQGASTDTQYF
DNA: TGTGCCAGCGCACAGGGGGCGAGCACAGATACGCAGTATTTT

V: TRBV7-9
size: NA
D: TRBD1
J: TRBJ2-7
CDR3: CASSQDRASPSGEQYF
DNA: TGTGCCAGCAGCCAGGACAGGGCGTCCCCTTCCGGCGAGCAGTACTTC

V: TRBV18
size: many
D: NA
J: TRBJ1-1
CDR3: CASSPDSGLFF
DNA: TGTGCCAGCTCACCAGATTCCGGGCTTTTCTTT

V: TRBV28
size: many
D: NA
J: TRBJ2-3
CDR3: CASSSPYLRDSELNTDTQYF
DNA: TGTGCCAGCAGTTCACCGTACCTTCGGGACTCCGAACTTAACACAGATACGCAGTATTTT

V: TRBV24-1
size: NA
D: NA
J: TRBJ2-3
CDR3: CATSDVSPGEIRTDTQYF
DNA: TGTGCCACCAGTGATGTTTCCCCAGGGGAAATTCGCACAGATACGCAGTATTTT

V: TRBV6-9
size: many
D: NA
J: TRBJ2-5
CDR3: CASSSLGPETQYF
DNA: TGTGCCAGCAGTTCGCTGGGTCCTGAGACCCAGTACTTC